This TCR beta chain was captured in a study of T cells in Graves' hyperthyroidism and ophthalmopathy. Study-level results: Appearing also in blood were most of the thyroid clonotypes expanded above 0.001. Stable hyperthyroidism was separated from ophthalmopathy by a model based on 13 V-J features.

The CDR3 regions of TCR beta were amplified from RNA transcripts. The TCR CDR3 first-round RT-PCR relied on the HTBI primer set. TCRdb itself ran the multiplex PCR reads through MiXCR, one entry per CDR3 protein. The sample carries 600,000 to 700,000 distinct CDR3 sequences, 45% recorded once. Germline trimming cut 8 bases from V and 0 bases from J; bases unmatched to any gene: 10. The CDR3 consists of 17 residues. Germline CDR1 reads SNHLY; CDR2 reads FYNNEI. Exclusions: uncontrolled infection, other autoimmune disease, pregnancy, lactation. Clinical symptoms, serum thyroxine, TRAb, thyroid ultrasound and orbital computed tomography established diagnosis. About this clonotype: Antigen: not known.

Source material: peripheral blood or thyroid tissue (not recorded which). The chain employs TRBV2 and TRBJ1-5; 10 bases are a match to TRBD1. The receptor comes from an adult man with Graves' disease, either hyperthyroidism or ophthalmopathy (not recorded which). The CDR3 DNA is TGTGCCAGCGGGCGGACAGGGGGGGCGTCTAGCAATCAGCCCCAGCATTTT. Encoded protein: CASGRTGGASSNQPQHF. The variable domain in full, with the rest retrieved from reference TRBV2 and TRBJ1-5, is EPEVTQTPSHQVTQMGQEVILRCVPISNHLYFYWYRQILGQKVEFLVSFYNNEISEKSEIFDDQFSVERPDGSNFTLKIRSTKLEDSAMYFCASGRTGGASSNQPQHFGDGTRLSIL.